The TCR beta chain described here comes from a study of OX40 agonist ivuxolimab in advanced cancers. Turning to the study itself: Under the entry rules, prior anti-PD-1, anti-PD-L1 or anti-CTLA-4 therapy was allowed, and approximately 40% had some.

The trim removed 4 bases at V and 5 bases at J, leaving 12 bases unmatched. The CDR3 spans 15 residues. Germline V gives CDR1 SGDLS, CDR2 YYNGEE. Study-level points and caveats: CD8+ T cells averaged more expanded clones than CD4+. The specificity for antigen of the expanded peripheral T cells was not determined. CD4+ and CD8+ T cells in blood underwent clonal expansion by week 6 at 0.1 to 3.0 mg/kg.

As regards this clone: Its antigen is unidentified.

Profiled with immunoSEQ multiplex PCR; TCRdb holds only in-frame clones, not every one. Of some 67,000 clones listed, about 91% are singletons. The receptor's source is an adult with an advanced solid tumor such as melanoma, head and neck, liver or kidney cancer. The chain has TRBV9 and TRBJ2-7, with 7 positions matching TRBD1. Specimen: CD4+ or CD8+ T cells sorted from blood, collected in a trial of the OX40 agonist ivuxolimab. The CDR3 loop reads CASSPFPRQGHEQYF. DNA for the CDR3: TGTGCCAGCAGCCCCTTCCCGAGACAGGGCCACGAGCAGTACTTC.